The 9 T cell receptor beta chains presented below share a single source sample, sequenced in a study of cytomegalovirus exposure and HLA in healthy donors. PCR was performed using 60 Vbeta and 13 Jbeta primers. Using immunoSEQ multiplex PCR, the repertoire was profiled, and TCRdb retains in-frame clones only, with some absent. Of about 150,000 clones listed, 60% to 85% are singletons. The sample comprised PBMCs. Receptors were obtained from a woman aged 40 to 49 in good health and CMV-seronegative.

The rearrangement joins TRBV29-1 to TRBJ2-1, with TRBD2 identical over 12 bases. Germline lookup yields CDR1 SQVTM and CDR2 ANQGSEA. Unmatched junction bases numbered 10, after V lost 4 bases and J lost 0 bases. The CDR3 has 18 amino acids. In DNA form, the CDR3 reads TGCAGCGTTGTAGGTGCTAGCGGGGGGGCTAGCTCCTACAATGAGCAGTTCTTC. This codes for CSVVGASGGASSYNEQFF.

The chain is built from TRBV18 and TRBJ2-7, with D tentatively TRBD1 (6 bases). Trimming removed 2 bases from V and 3 bases from J, with 8 bases in between. The CDR3 is 13 residues long. Germline lookup yields CDR1 KGHSH and CDR2 LQKENI. Here the CDR3 DNA reads TGTGCCAGCTCACCAGCAGGGGTCTACGAGCAGTACTTC. It codes for CASSPAGVYEQYF.

V gene TRBV5-1 combines with J gene TRBJ2-7, with 7 nucleotides matching TRBD2. Trimming cost V 4 bases and J 3 bases; bases outside gene matches: 7. The CDR3 consists of 14 residues. Germline loops: CDR1 SGHRS, CDR2 YFSETQ. The CDR3 coding sequence is TGCGCCAGCAGCCCCCCCGGGGGGATCTACGAGCAGTACTTC. Protein sequence: CASSPPGGIYEQYF. Full variable domain (missing parts from reference TRBV5-1 and TRBJ2-7): KAGVTQTPRYLIKTRGQQVTLSCSPISGHRSVSWYQQTPGQGLQFLFEYFSETQRNKGNFPGRFSGRQFSNSRSEMNVSTLELGDSALYLCASSPPGGIYEQYFGPGTRLTVT.

The chain employs TRBV6-5 and TRBJ2-6; D is undetermined. CDR1 MNHEY and CDR2 SVGAGI come from the germline V gene. The CDR3 totals 15 residues. V dropped 6 bases and J dropped 0 bases, with 9 bases sitting between them. The CDR3 protein is CASSLMSSGANVLTF. The CDR3 nucleotides read TGTGCCAGCAGCTTAATGAGCTCTGGGGCCAACGTCCTGACTTTC.

This chain joins TRBV7-9 and TRBJ1-5; unclear D gene. This CDR3 region has 13 residues. Trimming cost V 1 base and J 6 bases, with 7 bases left between them. In germline, CDR1 is SEHNR, CDR2 FQNEAQ (reference sequence). The CDR3 coding sequence is TGTGCCAGCAGCTTAGGATGGAGTCAGCCCCAGCATTTT. Amino acid sequence: CASSLGWSQPQHF.

The gene calls are TRBV4-1 and TRBJ2-7; D is perhaps TRBD2 (6 bases). V dropped 4 bases and J dropped 2 bases, with 15 bases sitting between them. CDR3 length equals 15 residues. Germline CDR1 is MGHRA and CDR2 is YSYEKL. In nucleotides, the CDR3 is TGCGCCAGCAGCCCCGGGGGTACAGCAACCTACGAGCAGTACTTC. Amino acid sequence: CASSPGGTATYEQYF.

The CDR3 loop is CASSLALISRLKYNSPLHF. DNA for the CDR3: TGTGCCAGCAGCTTAGCGTTAATCTCGCGACTCAAGTATAATTCACCCCTCCACTTT. The gene calls are TRBV7-2 and TRBJ1-6; D unresolved. Germline V lookup: CDR1 SGHTA, CDR2 FQGNSA. CDR3 size: 19 residues. Trimming shortened V by 0 bases and J by 4 bases, and 19 bases separated the two germline ends.

This chain uses TRBV6-5 with TRBJ1-2, with D tentatively TRBD1 (6 bases). Trimming took 2 bases from V and 5 from J, leaving 12 bases between them. Germline V gene lookup returns CDR1 MNHEY and CDR2 SVGAGI. The CDR3 covers 14 residues. The CDR3 spells CASSYIAGEYGYTF. As DNA, the CDR3 is TGTGCCAGCAGTTACATTGCAGGGGAATATGGCTACACCTTC.

V usage is TRBV19 and J usage is TRBJ2-3; D is unclear. The CDR3 length is 15 residues. The V end was cut by 6 bases, the J end by 0 bases, with 13 bases between. Looked up from germline, CDR1 is LNHDA and CDR2 is SQIVND (reference sequence). The CDR3 spells CASSPQAGSTDTQYF. For the CDR3, the DNA is TGTGCCAGTAGCCCTCAGGCCGGAAGCACAGATACGCAGTATTTT.